Each of the 17 T cell receptor beta chains below was sequenced from the same sample in a study of CD8+CD57+ T cells in acquired aplastic anemia. It was genomic DNA that served as the template for profiling TCR beta VDJ and CDR3. TCRdb re-analysed the reads in MiXCR, keeping a single row per CDR3 protein. The repertoire holds about 200,000 distinct CDR3 sequences, with about half as singletons. CD8+CD57+ cell expansion had been shown by flow cytometry in patients chosen for sequencing. Sequenced: sorted CD4+, CD8+, or CD8+CD57+ T cells (not recorded which) from PBMCs. These receptors came from a human donor with aplastic anemia.

This clonotype was seen many times. The V gene is TRBV5-5, the J gene TRBJ2-3, with TRBD2 matching over 11 bases. J lost 4 bases, V lost 4 bases, and 14 bases had no gene match. There are 18 residues in the CDR3. Germline CDR1 is SGHKS and CDR2 is YYEKEE (reference sequence). CDR3 loop: CASSPNPSGGLRADTQYF. The CDR3 DNA reads as TGTGCCAGCAGCCCCAACCCTAGCGGGGGGTTGAGAGCAGATACGCAGTATTTT.

The chain joins TRBV18 to TRBJ1-1, with D possibly TRBD1 on 6 matching bases. Per the germline V gene, CDR1 is KGHSH and CDR2 is LQKENI. V shed 3 bases and J shed 1 base, with 9 bases lying between them. The CDR3 consists of 14 residues. The CDR3 sequence is CASSPEGGNTEAFF. The CDR3 region has the DNA TGTGCCAGCTCACCGGAGGGGGGGAACACTGAAGCTTTCTTT.

Comment on this clonotype: Given a much more abundant clone one base away, this may be a read error. J is TRBJ1-1 and V is TRBV5-1, with TRBD1 matching over 8 bases. The CDR3 length is 13 residues. Germline-derived CDR1 and CDR2 are SGHRS and YFSETQ. After removal of 4 bases from V and 10 bases from J, the junction contained 9 bases not matched to a gene. The CDR3 DNA sequence: TGCGCCAGCAGCGCAAGACAGGGGTCTGGAGCTTTCTTT. Protein product: CASSARQGSGAFF.

This chain uses TRBV6-6 with TRBJ2-7; the match to TRBD1 covers 9 bases. The J segment lost 2 bases and the V segment lost 5 bases, leaving 10 bases of the junction unmatched. The germline V gene has CDR1 MNHNY and CDR2 SVGAGI (reference sequence). The CDR3 is 16 residues long. This CDR3 reads CASSDEADRGAYEQYF. DNA of the CDR3: TGTGCCAGCAGTGACGAGGCGGACAGGGGAGCCTACGAGCAGTACTTC.

On this clonotype: The missing conserved phenylalanine or tryptophan at the end of this CDR3 makes a read error likely. J is TRBJ1-1 and V is TRBV20-1; 12 bases match TRBD1. The junction had 6 bases not matched to a gene; V was cut back by 2 bases and J by 11 bases. CDR1 is DFQATT and CDR2 is SNEGSKA in the germline V gene (reference sequence). The length of the CDR3 is 13 residues. CDR3 bases: TGCAGTGCTAGAATTACCGGGACAGGGGGCGCTTTCTGT. Amino acid sequence: CSARITGTGGAFC.

The chain joins TRBV7-9 to TRBJ1-6; TRBD1 agrees at 7 bases. Germline lookup yields CDR1 SEHNR and CDR2 FQNEAQ (reference sequence). The CDR3 has 14 amino acids. V dropped 3 bases and J dropped 7; count of bases not matched to a gene: 3. Here the CDR3 DNA reads TGTGCCAGCAGCTTTGGGACAGCAAATTCACCCCTCCACTTT. It codes for CASSFGTANSPLHF.

The rearrangement links TRBV19 to TRBJ1-5; TRBD1 matches 7 bases. J gave up 0 bases and V 3 bases, and 2 bases lay outside the gene matches. This CDR3 contains 15 residues. Germline V CDR1 and CDR2: LNHDA, SQIVND (reference sequence). The chain's CDR3 is CASSMGQSSNQPQHF. CDR3 nucleotide sequence: TGTGCCAGTAGTATGGGACAGAGTAGCAATCAGCCCCAGCATTTT.

The chain employs TRBV6-1 and TRBJ2-3; D is uncertain. Trimming left V 10 bases short and J 2 bases short, with 19 bases between. CDR1 MNHNS and CDR2 SASEGT come from the germline V gene. The CDR3 extends over 15 amino acids. CDR3 sequence reads: CAISPARSDTDTQYF. In DNA, the CDR3 is TGTGCCATCAGCCCTGCACGGTCCGACACAGATACGCAGTATTTT.

The chain joins TRBV2 to TRBJ2-7, with 9 bases aligning to TRBD1. The CDR3 runs 14 residues. V lost 8 bases to trimming and J lost 1 base; unmatched junction nucleotides: 6. Germline CDR1 SNHLY, CDR2 FYNNEI. The DNA of the CDR3 is TGTGCCAGCGACGGAGGGACAGGGTCCTACGAGCAGTACTTC. This translates into CASDGGTGSYEQYF.

As to this clonotype: A much larger clone differs by one base, so this may be a read error. This chain uses TRBV5-1 with TRBJ2-3, with unresolved D. Near its end, the DNA agrees better with TRBJ1-5, so the J call may be wrong. CDR3 length: 15 amino acids. Looked up from germline, CDR1 is SGHRS and CDR2 is YFSETQ. The DNA for the CDR3 is TGCGCCAGCAGCTTGGCGGTAGCGGTGGAGGATACGCAGCATTTT. This sequence encodes CASSLAVAVEDTQHF.

This clonotype was detected many times. The chain employs TRBV10-3 and TRBJ1-3, with D possibly matching TRBD1 (5 bases). Per the germline V gene, CDR1 is ENHRY and CDR2 is SYGVKD. CDR3 length: 14 amino acids. V was cut by 4 bases and J by 1 base, with 8 bases left in between. CDR3 residues: CAISATESGNTIYF. CDR3 sequence (DNA): TGTGCCATCAGTGCGACAGAATCTGGAAACACCATATATTTT.

This chain links TRBV7-2 with TRBJ2-1; D uncertain. Near its end, the DNA agrees better with TRBJ2-7, so the J call may be wrong. Germline lookup yields CDR1 SGHTA and CDR2 FQGNSA. This CDR3 has 14 amino acids. CDR3 DNA: TGTGCCAGCAGCTTAGCGCCACAGATCTACGAGCAGTACTTC. Translating gives CASSLAPQIYEQYF.

This clonotype was counted many times. This chain uses TRBV7-8 with TRBJ1-2; no clear D gene. The V end lost 1 base, the J end lost 0 bases, and 6 bases lay between the germline ends. CDR3 length: 14 amino acids. Looked up from germline, CDR1 is SGHVS and CDR2 is FQNEAQ. CDR3 region: CASSLETANYGYTF. CDR3 coding DNA: TGTGCCAGCAGCTTAGAAACAGCTAACTATGGCTACACCTTC.

This clonotype was seen repeatedly, ten times or more. This rearrangement joins TRBV7-2 to TRBJ2-4, with TRBD2 identical over 8 bases. The germline CDR1 and CDR2 sequences are SGHTA and FQGNSA. The CDR3 runs 15 residues. V lost 6 bases and J lost 2; bases outside the gene matches: 6. The DNA of the CDR3 is TGTGCCAGCAGTCGGGGGGGCGCCCCCAAAAACATTCAGTACTTC. Its translation: CASSRGGAPKNIQYF. The variable domain in full, with the rest retrieved from reference TRBV7-2 and TRBJ2-4, is GAGVSQSPSNKVTEKGKDVELRCDPISGHTALYWYRQSLGQGLEFLIYFQGNSAPDKSGLPSDRFSAERTGGSVSTLTIQRTQQEDSAVYLCASSRGGAPKNIQYFGAGTRLSVL.

In DNA form, the CDR3 reads TGTGCCAGCTCGCCTCAGACAGGGGGCGCCGGAGCAGATACGCAGTATTTT. Residues: CASSPQTGGAGADTQYF. The chain joins TRBV18 to TRBJ2-3, with 10 bases fitting TRBD1. The CDR3 spans 17 residues. Germline-derived CDR1 and CDR2 are KGHSH and LQKENI. Trimming removed 6 bases from V and 4 bases from J; junction bases left unmatched: 13.

This rearrangement joins TRBV18 to TRBJ2-5; 7 bases are shared with TRBD1. Germline-derived CDR1 and CDR2 are KGHSH and LQKENI. Unmatched junction bases numbered 9, after V lost 3 bases and J lost 2 bases. This CDR3 spans 16 amino acids. This CDR3 reads CASSPQQGRSQETQYF. CDR3 nucleotides: TGTGCCAGCTCACCCCAACAGGGGAGATCACAAGAGACCCAGTACTTC.

By share, this clonotype ranks as medium-sized. This CDR3 reads CAISERGSSSYEQYF. CDR3 bases: TGTGCCATCAGTGAGAGGGGTTCTAGCTCCTACGAGCAGTACTTC. The V call is TRBV10-3, the J call TRBJ2-7, with D perhaps TRBD1 (5 bases). V gave up 2 bases and J gave up 0 bases, with 11 bases separating them. Looked up from germline, CDR1 is ENHRY and CDR2 is SYGVKD. The CDR3 has 15 amino acids.